These 24 T cell receptor beta chains came from one sample sequenced in a study of T-cell reconstitution after alpha-beta-depleted transplantation in children. Unique molecular identifiers were used in preparing the TCRbeta library. MiXCR was run by TCRdb on the PCR reads, yielding one entry per CDR3 protein. The top ten hold around 3.9% of the sample, which has some 390,000 distinct CDR3 sequences, about a fifth seen once. Sequenced here: PBMCs from the stem cell graft donor, sampled from the stem cell graft. The receptors were sampled from a human donor who donated a stem cell graft to a child with acute myeloid leukemia.

In its sample, this clonotype was seen a few times. The chain has TRBV5-6 and TRBJ2-5; the D gene is possibly TRBD1 (6 bases). Trimming stripped 3 bases from V and 5 bases from J, with 17 bases between. The CDR3 is made up of 15 amino acids. CDR1 and CDR2 from the germline V gene are SGHDT and YYEEEE. CDR3 region: CASSYTGFGGETQYF. In nucleotides, the CDR3 is TGTGCCAGCAGCTACACAGGGTTTGGTGGGGAGACCCAGTACTTC.

The J gene is TRBJ2-5, the V gene TRBV10-3; 9 nucleotides match TRBD2. Per germline, CDR1 ENHRY and CDR2 SYGVKD. The CDR3 totals 13 residues. The V and J ends lost 11 bases and 5 bases, in that order; junction bases with no gene match: 9. Written as DNA, the CDR3 is TGTGCCGCCGGAGCTAGCGGGATGGAGACCCAGTACTTC. Translating it yields CAAGASGMETQYF.

This clonotype was observed many times. The genes are TRBV29-1 and TRBJ2-7; the D call may be TRBD1 or TRBD2 (6 bases each). V was cut by 5 bases and J by 3 bases, with 11 bases left in between. The CDR3 sequence is 12 residues long. The germline gives CDR1 SQVTM, CDR2 ANQGSEA. DNA of the CDR3: TGCAGCGTTAAACAGGGAGGCTACGAGCAGTACTTC. Protein: CSVKQGGYEQYF.

This clonotype was observed at least ten times. The chain is built from TRBV5-6 and TRBJ1-4; D uncertain. Trimming took off 1 base at V and 0 bases at J, with 13 bases between the two ends. CDR3 length: 17 residues. CDR1 is SGHDT and CDR2 is YYEEEE in the germline V gene. In nucleotides, the CDR3 is TGTGCCAGCAGCTTGTTAACGGGATTCGCAACTAATGAAAAACTGTTTTTT. This sequence encodes CASSLLTGFATNEKLFF.

The DNA for the CDR3 is TGTGCCATCAGTCCGACAGCCTCCTACGAGCAGTACTTC. Translation: CAISPTASYEQYF. The chain combines TRBV10-3 with TRBJ2-7, with D maybe TRBD1 (5 bases). Germline V gene lookup returns CDR1 ENHRY and CDR2 SYGVKD. The V end was cut by 5 bases, the J end by 0 bases, with 8 bases between. The CDR3 runs 13 residues.

The table lists this clonotype with many counts. The chain joins TRBV20-1 to TRBJ2-1; 10 nucleotides line up with TRBD2. The V gene's germline CDR1 is DFQATT and CDR2 SNEGSKA (reference sequence). The CDR3 is 14 residues long. The J segment lost 6 bases and the V segment lost 3 bases, leaving 5 bases of the junction unmatched. CDR3 DNA sequence: TGCAGTGCTAGGTTTCTAGCGGGAGTCAATGAGCAGTTCTTC. It encodes CSARFLAGVNEQFF.

In this sample, this clonotype turned up a few times. The chain couples TRBV20-1 to TRBJ1-1, with D maybe TRBD1 (6 bases). CDR3 size: 14 residues. The germline CDR1 and CDR2 sequences are DFQATT and SNEGSKA (reference sequence). V lost 1 base to trimming and J lost 2 bases, with 11 bases between them. CDR3 sequence reads: CSARVNRDNTEAFF. The CDR3 nucleotides are TGCAGTGCTAGAGTCAACAGGGATAACACTGAAGCTTTCTTT.

The chain recombines TRBV27 with TRBJ2-7; TRBD2 might be the D (6 bases). Trimming took off 5 bases at V and 3 bases at J, with 20 bases between the two ends. The CDR3 extends over 16 amino acids. Germline V CDR1 and CDR2: MNHEY, SMNVEV (reference sequence). CDR3 residues: CASSPLGGSTSYEQYF. The CDR3 nucleotides read TGTGCCAGCAGTCCGCTTGGGGGGTCGACAAGCTACGAGCAGTACTTC.

The chain carries TRBV5-1 and TRBJ2-3; 7 bases are a match to TRBD1. From germline, CDR1 is SGHRS and CDR2 YFSETQ. The V and J ends lost 2 bases and 2 bases, in that order; junction bases with no gene match: 5. The CDR3 totals 15 residues. The CDR3 loop is CASSLQGSYTDTQYF. The DNA for the CDR3 is TGCGCCAGCAGCTTACAGGGGAGCTACACAGATACGCAGTATTTT. The complete variable domain, with remaining parts taken from reference TRBV5-1 and TRBJ2-3, reads KAGVTQTPRYLIKTRGQQVTLSCSPISGHRSVSWYQQTPGQGLQFLFEYFSETQRNKGNFPGRFSGRQFSNSRSEMNVSTLELGDSALYLCASSLQGSYTDTQYFGPGTRLTVL.

This clonotype appeared a few times. The chain recombines TRBV5-5 with TRBJ2-5, with D hard to call. CDR1 and CDR2 (germline): SGHKS, YYEKEE (reference sequence). This CDR3 spans 10 amino acids. The germline V and J ends were trimmed by 7 bases and 5 bases, with 6 bases remaining between them. In nucleotides, the CDR3 is TGTGCCAGCTTCGGGGAGACCCAGTACTTC. Its translation is CASFGETQYF.

The rearrangement joins TRBV20-1 to TRBJ2-7; D call uncertain. The germline V gene has CDR1 DFQATT and CDR2 SNEGSKA (reference sequence). This CDR3 has 13 residues. The V and J ends lost 0 bases and 4 bases respectively, with 10 bases between them. CDR3 in amino acids: CSARDETWYEQYF. CDR3 in DNA: TGCAGTGCTAGAGATGAAACCTGGTACGAGCAGTACTTC.

This clonotype has a count of ten or more. This rearrangement joins TRBV20-1 to TRBJ2-2; D is possibly TRBD2 (6 bases). The V end lost 3 bases, the J end lost 7 bases, and 15 bases lay between the germline ends. Germline loops: CDR1 DFQATT, CDR2 SNEGSKA (reference sequence). The CDR3 is made up of 14 amino acids. CDR3 residues: CSARTLTSGGELFF. For the CDR3, the DNA is TGCAGTGCTAGGACCCTGACTAGTGGCGGGGAGCTGTTTTTT.

This clonotype was seen a handful of times. CDR3 sequence: CASSSSTGGADTQYF. The CDR3, as DNA: TGTGCCAGCAGCTCCAGTACAGGGGGCGCAGATACGCAGTATTTT. The chain carries TRBV12-3 or TRBV12-4 and TRBJ2-3; 9 positions match TRBD1. J lost 4 bases, V lost 6 bases, and 8 bases had no gene match. The CDR3 is 15 residues long.

The chain employs TRBV5-1 and TRBJ2-3; D not certain. V shed 2 bases and J shed 1 base, with 8 bases lying between them. CDR3 length: 14 amino acids. Germline values: CDR1 SGHRS, CDR2 YFSETQ. The CDR3 is CASSFSVGTDTQYF. CDR3 in DNA: TGCGCCAGCAGCTTTAGTGTGGGCACAGATACGCAGTATTTT.

This clonotype has a handful of counts. The chain joins TRBV5-1 to TRBJ2-1; D remains unclear. Germline CDR1 is SGHRS and CDR2 is YFSETQ. V gave up 0 bases and J gave up 0 bases, with 7 bases separating them. The CDR3 is 15 amino acids. As DNA, the CDR3 is TGCGCCAGCAGCTTGGGACTTACCTCCTACAATGAGCAGTTCTTC. Its protein is CASSLGLTSYNEQFF.

This chain uses TRBV7-9 with TRBJ2-2, with D perhaps TRBD1 (6 bases). V was pared by 5 bases and J by 2 bases, with 15 bases between. This CDR3 has 16 residues. CDR1 SEHNR and CDR2 FQNEAQ come from the germline V gene (reference sequence). CDR3 coding DNA: TGTGCCAGCAGCCCCGGGACAAGCCTAAACACCGGGGAGCTGTTTTTT. Its protein product is CASSPGTSLNTGELFF.

The chain is built from TRBV20-1 and TRBJ2-7, with 8 bases that match TRBD1. The CDR3 has 15 amino acids. Germline CDR1 DFQATT, CDR2 SNEGSKA (reference sequence). Unmatched junction bases numbered 12, after V lost 5 bases and J lost 3 bases. As DNA, the CDR3 is TGCAGTGCTTTACACCGGGACAGGTCGAGCTACGAGCAGTACTTC. Translated: CSALHRDRSSYEQYF.

The rearrangement links TRBV5-1 to TRBJ1-2, with a tentative D call TRBD1 (6 bases). CDR1 and CDR2 from the germline V gene are SGHRS and YFSETQ. V was pared by 1 base and J by 3 bases, with 10 bases between. The CDR3 totals 14 residues. The CDR3, as DNA: TGCGCCAGCAGCTTGACAGGGAAGGACTATGGCTACACCTTC. Its translation is CASSLTGKDYGYTF.

The gene calls are TRBV5-1 and TRBJ2-1; D is uncertain. The CDR3 loop spans 11 amino acids. The V gene lost 2 bases and the J gene lost 9 bases, with 6 bases spanning the gap. Germline-derived CDR1 and CDR2 are SGHRS and YFSETQ. CDR3 in amino acids: CASSFKTEQFF. The CDR3 DNA sequence: TGCGCCAGCAGCTTTAAAACTGAGCAGTTCTTC.

This clonotype was counted between two and nine times. The rearrangement joins TRBV20-1 to TRBJ2-4, with 10 bases identical to TRBD1. CDR1 is DFQATT and CDR2 is SNEGSKA in the germline V gene (reference sequence). This CDR3 has 14 residues. V trimming: 6 bases; J trimming: 1 base; junction bases outside the gene matches: 3. The CDR3 sequence: CSARTGGAKNIQYF. In DNA form, the CDR3 reads TGCAGTGCCCGGACAGGGGGGGCCAAAAACATTCAGTACTTC.

With respect to this clonotype: This clone may be a read error of a much larger clone one base away. V usage is TRBV27 and J usage is TRBJ2-1; TRBD2 matches at 8 bases. The CDR3 extends over 17 amino acids. CDR1 MNHEY and CDR2 SMNVEV come from the germline V gene (reference sequence). The trim removed 10 bases at V and 7 bases at J, leaving 21 bases unmatched. The CDR3 sequence is CANSSRGLSGRVNEQFF. As DNA, the CDR3 is TGTGCCAACAGCTCGCGGGGGTTAAGCGGGAGAGTTAATGAGCAGTTCTTC.

This clonotype has only a few counts. This chain uses TRBV20-1 with TRBJ2-3; 11 bases are a match to TRBD2. The CDR3 is 17 residues long. After removal of 5 bases from V and 0 bases from J, the junction contained 10 bases not matched to a gene. The germline V gene encodes CDR1 DFQATT and CDR2 SNEGSKA (reference sequence). The CDR3 DNA is TGCAGTGCTCTAGCGGGAGGAGGAGCTACTAGCACAGATACGCAGTATTTT. It is translated as CSALAGGGATSTDTQYF.

In this sample, this clonotype turned up a few times. The V gene is TRBV28, the J gene TRBJ2-7; TRBD1 matches 7 bases. The V and J ends lost 6 bases and 0 bases, in that order; junction bases with no gene match: 8. Germline V gene lookup returns CDR1 MDHEN and CDR2 SYDVKM. This CDR3 contains 15 residues. The CDR3: CASRRQQGSSYEQYF. Here the CDR3 DNA reads TGTGCCAGCAGAAGGCAACAGGGGAGCTCCTACGAGCAGTACTTC. The full variable domain, completed using reference TRBV28 and TRBJ2-7, is DVKVTQSSRYLVKRTGEKVFLECVQDMDHENMFWYRQDPGLGLRLIYFSYDVKMKEKGDIPEGYSVSREKKERFSLILESASTNQTSMYLCASRRQQGSSYEQYFGPGTRLTVT.

In this sample, this clonotype turned up a few times. The chain employs TRBV4-2 and TRBJ2-4; TRBD1 aligns across 7 bases. Germline V gives CDR1 LGHNA, CDR2 YNFKEQ. This CDR3 is built from 18 residues. J gave up 0 bases and V 1 base, and 9 bases lay outside the gene matches. In DNA, the CDR3 is TGTGCCAGCAGCCAAGCAGACGACAGGGCTTTAGCCAAAAACATTCAGTACTTC. It yields the protein CASSQADDRALAKNIQYF.